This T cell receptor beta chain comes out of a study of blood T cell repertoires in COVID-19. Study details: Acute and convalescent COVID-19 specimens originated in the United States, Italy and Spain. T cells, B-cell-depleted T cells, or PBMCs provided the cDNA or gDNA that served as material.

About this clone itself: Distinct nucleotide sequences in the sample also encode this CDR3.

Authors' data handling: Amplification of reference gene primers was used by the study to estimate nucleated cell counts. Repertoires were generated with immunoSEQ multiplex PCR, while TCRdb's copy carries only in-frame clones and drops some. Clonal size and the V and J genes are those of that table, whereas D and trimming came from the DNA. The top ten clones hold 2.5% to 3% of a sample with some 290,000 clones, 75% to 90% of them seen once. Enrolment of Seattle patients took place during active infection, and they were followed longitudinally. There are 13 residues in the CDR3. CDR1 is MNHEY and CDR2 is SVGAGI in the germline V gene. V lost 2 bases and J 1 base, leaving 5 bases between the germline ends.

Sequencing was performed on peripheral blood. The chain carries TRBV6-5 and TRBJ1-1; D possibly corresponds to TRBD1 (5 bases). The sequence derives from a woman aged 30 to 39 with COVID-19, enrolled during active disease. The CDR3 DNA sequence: TGTGCCAGCAGTTACGGACAGAACACTGAAGCTTTCTTT. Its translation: CASSYGQNTEAFF.